These 10 T cell receptor beta chains share one sample of origin, sequenced in a study of blood T cell repertoires in COVID-19. Repertoires were generated with immunoSEQ multiplex PCR, while TCRdb's copy carries only in-frame clones and drops some. The data contain some 81,000 clones, 90% of them singletons. The material sequenced was peripheral blood. The receptors come from a woman in her 50s in a cohort sampled during active COVID-19.

V and J are TRBV19 and TRBJ2-7, with 12 bases lining up with TRBD2. Germline values: CDR1 LNHDA, CDR2 SQIVND (reference sequence). This CDR3 spans 15 amino acids. J was trimmed by 4 bases and V by 2 bases; bases with no gene match: 3. Here the CDR3 reads CASSIWTSGAYEQYF. In DNA, the CDR3 is TGTGCCAGTAGTATATGGACTAGCGGGGCTTACGAGCAGTACTTC. The full variable domain, its missing parts supplied by reference TRBV19 and TRBJ2-7, is DGGITQSPKYLFRKEGQNVTLSCEQNLNHDAMYWYRQDPGQGLRLIYYSQIVNDFQKGDIAEGYSVSREKKESFPLTVTSAQKNPTAFYLCASSIWTSGAYEQYFGPGTRLTVT.

This clone has only a few counts. This chain uses TRBV21-1 with TRBJ2-7; TRBD2 reflects the table's D call only, with no check against the DNA. TRBV21-1 is given as a pseudogene. The CDR3 contains 13 residues. In nucleotides, the CDR3 is TGTGCCAGCAGCAACCAGTCCCCGGGGTTCCATCACTTC. Protein product: CASSNQSPGFHHF.

The CDR3 nucleotides are TGTGCCAGCAGTTTGGGGGGGGAAAGCACAGATACGCAGTATTTT. As protein: CASSLGGESTDTQYF. This chain links TRBV27 with TRBJ2-3; 7 bases are shared with TRBD2. Germline CDR1 reads MNHEY; CDR2 reads SMNVEV (reference sequence). The CDR3 has 15 residues. J was trimmed by 0 bases and V by 3 bases; bases with no gene match: 3.

The chain is built from TRBV28 and TRBJ1-4; D is perhaps TRBD1 (5 bases). The ends were cut back, 6 bases at V and 5 bases at J, with 13 bases in the middle. The germline V gene has CDR1 MDHEN and CDR2 SYDVKM. The CDR3 runs 14 residues. For the CDR3, the DNA is TGTGCCAGCAGATATGACCCAGGGAATGAAAAACTGTTTTTT. Amino acid sequence: CASRYDPGNEKLFF.

DNA of the CDR3: TGTGCCTGGAAACCCAGTTGGAACACTGAAGCTTTCTTT. This sequence encodes CAWKPSWNTEAFF. The rearrangement links TRBV30 to TRBJ1-1; unclear D gene. CDR3 length: 13 amino acids. V lost 4 bases and J lost 1, with 10 bases in between. CDR1 GTSNPN and CDR2 SVGIG come from the germline V gene (reference sequence).

CDR3: CASSSLVPGQGTDGYGYTF. The CDR3 DNA sequence: TGTGCCAGTAGTTCACTCGTACCGGGACAGGGGACCGACGGGTATGGCTACACCTTC. This chain uses TRBV19 with TRBJ1-2; 10 nucleotides align to TRBD1. From germline, CDR1 is LNHDA and CDR2 SQIVND (reference sequence). The CDR3 consists of 19 residues. Trimming cost V 5 bases and J 5 bases; bases outside gene matches: 20.

This chain uses TRBV24-1 with TRBJ2-5, with 10 bases fitting TRBD1. Germline values: CDR1 KGHDR, CDR2 SFDVKD. V trimming: 5 bases; J trimming: 1 base; junction bases outside the gene matches: 15. The CDR3 loop spans 19 amino acids. The CDR3 coding sequence is TGTGCCACCAGTGGTGCTCCGGGACAGGGGCCCCTAATCCAAGAGACCCAGTACTTC. It is translated as CATSGAPGQGPLIQETQYF.

A single count supports this clone. Its ends do not fully match the called genes, so a read error is possible. This chain joins TRBV7-7 and TRBJ2-3; D gene ambiguous. Germline assignment: CDR1 SSHAT and CDR2 FNYEAQ (reference sequence). The CDR3 loop spans 12 amino acids. The CDR3 is CASSPLGDTQYF. The CDR3 DNA sequence: TGTGCTAGCAGCCCACTCGGGGATACGCAGTATTTT.

The rearrangement uses TRBV28 and TRBJ2-5; the D is unclear. The CDR3 totals 11 residues. V gave up 3 bases and J gave up 10 bases, with 9 bases separating them. In germline, CDR1 is MDHEN, CDR2 SYDVKM. The CDR3, as DNA: TGTGCCAGCAGTTTGAGTTACGTCCAGTACTTC. This sequence encodes CASSLSYVQYF.

This rearrangement joins TRBV28 to TRBJ1-2; perhaps TRBD1 as D (5 bases). Trimming left V 6 bases short and J 6 bases short, with 23 bases between. This CDR3 has 16 residues. Germline assignment: CDR1 MDHEN and CDR2 SYDVKM. The DNA of the CDR3 is TGTGCCAGCAGACCTCTGGGACTCTCCGAAGAAAATGGCTACACCTTC. Protein product: CASRPLGLSEENGYTF.